This T cell receptor beta chain emerged from a study of cytomegalovirus exposure and HLA in healthy donors. Amplification used 60 Vbeta primers and 13 Jbeta primers. Per the original methods: Later work found 65 million to 100 million unique TCR beta chains, with 9 million to 13 million shared. Data came from immunoSEQ multiplex PCR; TCRdb stores just in-frame clones and leaves some out. V, J and clone size are taken as reported in that table, and D and trimming were inferred from the DNA itself. Altogether around 30,000 clones are present, approximately 87% being singletons, with the ten largest covering 2.5% to 3%. Study findings and constraints: The study listed approximately 160 cytomegalovirus-associated TCR beta chains. According to an earlier analysis, most TCR beta V segments yielded productive rearrangements about 90% or about 30% of the time.

This clone was seen a few times. Its antigen is not known. The TCR was taken from a boy aged 5-17 years in good health and CMV-seronegative. The material sequenced was PBMCs.

CDR3: CASSRGEHSPLHF. CDR3 bases: TGTGCCAGCAGTCGAGGCGAGCATTCACCCCTCCACTTT. The chain uses TRBV25-1 and TRBJ1-6; no definite D call. Germline-derived CDR1 and CDR2 are MGHDK and SYGVNS. Trimming left V 5 bases short and J 8 bases short, with 10 bases between. The CDR3 is 13 residues long.